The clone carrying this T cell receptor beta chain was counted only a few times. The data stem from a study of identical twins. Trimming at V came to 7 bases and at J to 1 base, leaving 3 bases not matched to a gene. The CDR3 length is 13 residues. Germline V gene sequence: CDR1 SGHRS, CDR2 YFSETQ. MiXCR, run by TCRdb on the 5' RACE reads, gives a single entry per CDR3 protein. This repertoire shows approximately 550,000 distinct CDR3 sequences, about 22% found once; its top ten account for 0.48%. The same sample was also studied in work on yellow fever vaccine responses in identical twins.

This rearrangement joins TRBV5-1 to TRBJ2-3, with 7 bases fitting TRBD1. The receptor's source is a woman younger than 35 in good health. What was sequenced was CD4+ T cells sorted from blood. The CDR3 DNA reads TGCGCCAGCGGTGGGACAGGCACAGATACGCAGTATTTT. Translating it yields CASGGTGTDTQYF.